This record covers a single T cell receptor (beta chain). This table comes from immunoSEQ multiplex PCR, and its TCRdb copy is limited to in-frame clones, with some not included. The sample yields fewer than 250,000 clones, around 92% seen once. The entry originates in a study of T cell responses to AZD1222 COVID-19 vaccine. Germline CDR1 reads MNHEY; CDR2 reads SVGEGT. Deletions cut 6 bases from V and 4 bases from J, with 9 bases between. This CDR3 comprises 12 residues. This sequence originates from an adult in good health. The sequencing here drew on peripheral blood, taken on day 0 of AZD1222 vaccination. The V and J genes are TRBV6-2 or TRBV6-3 and TRBJ1-2; D possibly corresponds to TRBD1 (6 bases). DNA for the CDR3: TGTGCCAGCAGCCTACAGGGCTATGGCTACACCTTC. Protein: CASSLQGYGYTF.